Shown below are 28 T cell receptor beta chains from a single sample sequenced in a study of T cell responses to AZD1222 COVID-19 vaccine. Sequenced by immunoSEQ multiplex PCR; TCRdb stores in-frame clones only, minus some. The sample contains tens of thousands of clones, about 87% of which appear only once. The sequencing here drew on peripheral blood, taken 28 days after the second AZD1222 dose. These TCRs come from an adult who received the AZD1222 COVID-19 vaccine.

This chain joins TRBV7-9 and TRBJ2-7; 10 nucleotides line up with TRBD1. CDR1 and CDR2 from the germline V gene are SEHNR and FQNEAQ (reference sequence). CDR3 size: 15 residues. V dropped 4 bases and J dropped 6; count of bases not matched to a gene: 9. CDR3 amino acids: CASSSDRGRISEQYF. The CDR3 region has the DNA TGTGCCAGCAGCTCTGACAGGGGGCGTATCAGCGAGCAGTACTTC. The variable domain in full, completed from reference TRBV7-9 and TRBJ2-7, reads DTGVSQNPRHKITKRGQNVTFRCDPISEHNRLYWYRQTLGQGPEFLTYFQNEAQLEKSRLLSDRFSAERPKGSFSTLEIQRTEQGDSAMYLCASSSDRGRISEQYFGPGTRLTVT.

The chain recombines TRBV19 with TRBJ2-5; 7 positions match TRBD1. This CDR3 has 13 amino acids. J lost 4 bases, V lost 6 bases, and 5 bases had no gene match. Germline V CDR1 and CDR2: LNHDA, SQIVND (reference sequence). CDR3 in amino acids: CASSRGGPETQYF. Written as DNA, the CDR3 is TGTGCCAGTAGCCGAGGGGGCCCAGAGACCCAGTACTTC.

The V and J genes are TRBV7-2 and TRBJ1-5; a weak D match, TRBD1 (5 bases). This CDR3 contains 15 residues. The V end lost 1 base, the J end lost 2 bases, and 9 bases lay between the germline ends. Germline-derived CDR1 and CDR2 are SGHTA and FQGNSA. Written as DNA, the CDR3 is TGTGCCAGCAGCTTAGATTGGGGGGGCAATCAGCCCCAGCATTTT. Amino acid sequence: CASSLDWGGNQPQHF.

Only one count was recorded for this clone. The rearrangement links TRBV2 to TRBJ1-3, with a weak D call TRBD1 (5 bases). The CDR3 is 14 amino acids. Germline-derived CDR1 and CDR2 are SNHLY and FYNNEI. V lost 8 bases and J 0 bases, leaving 11 bases between the germline ends. In nucleotides, the CDR3 is TGTGCCAGCGAGGGGCAGAGCTCTGGAAACACCATATATTTT. Its translation is CASEGQSSGNTIYF.

This clone was observed a single time. V gene TRBV28 combines with J gene TRBJ2-1, with TRBD1 as a possible D gene (5 bases). The CDR3 loop spans 14 amino acids. Trimming left V 7 bases short and J 8 bases short, with 18 bases between. CDR1 and CDR2 (germline): MDHEN, SYDVKM. CDR3 DNA: TGTGCCAGCACCCCAGGTCAGGGTTTTGATGAGCAGTTCTTC. This encodes CASTPGQGFDEQFF.

The chain combines TRBV15 with TRBJ2-1; 9 bases align to TRBD1. The CDR3 is 18 amino acids. V was clipped by 4 bases and J by 5 bases; unmatched bases: 15. The germline CDR1 and CDR2 sequences are LNHNV and YYDKDF (reference sequence). The CDR3 spells CATSTMGQGMARNNEQFF. For the CDR3, the DNA is TGTGCCACCAGCACTATGGGACAGGGAATGGCGAGAAACAATGAGCAGTTCTTC.

The rearrangement joins TRBV2 to TRBJ2-1; the match to TRBD2 covers 7 bases. V was pared by 5 bases and J by 9 bases, with 7 bases of the junction left unmatched. CDR1 SNHLY and CDR2 FYNNEI come from the germline V gene. This CDR3 contains 13 residues. The CDR3 here is CASSRQRGGEQFF. CDR3 DNA sequence: TGTGCCAGCAGTCGCCAGCGGGGCGGTGAGCAGTTCTTC.

The rearrangement uses TRBV19 and TRBJ2-7, with 7 bases matching TRBD1. The CDR3 contains 13 residues. Germline CDR1 reads LNHDA; CDR2 reads SQIVND (reference sequence). J gave up 0 bases and V 8 bases, and 4 bases lay outside the gene matches. The CDR3 loop reads CASWDSSSYEQYF. DNA for the CDR3: TGTGCCAGTTGGGACAGTAGCTCCTACGAGCAGTACTTC.

The V call is TRBV27, the J call TRBJ2-7; 8 bases match TRBD2. The CDR3 consists of 14 residues. Looked up from germline, CDR1 is MNHEY and CDR2 is SMNVEV (reference sequence). After removal of 3 bases from V and 3 bases from J, the junction contained 4 bases not matched to a gene. The CDR3 nucleotides are TGTGCCAGCAGTTTGAGAGCGGGAGTCTACGAGCAGTACTTC. It specifies CASSLRAGVYEQYF.

V is TRBV6-5 and J is TRBJ2-7; the D gene is possibly TRBD2 (5 bases). This CDR3 is 14 amino acids long. Trimming removed 6 bases from V and 6 bases from J, with 18 bases in between. Germline values: CDR1 MNHEY, CDR2 SVGAGI. The CDR3 region is CASSGLLGRGEQYF. DNA for the CDR3: TGTGCCAGCAGCGGACTCTTGGGCAGAGGCGAGCAGTACTTC.

This sequence joins TRBV29-1 and TRBJ1-2, with D possibly being TRBD1 (6 bases). The CDR3 is 12 amino acids. V dropped 3 bases and J dropped 3 bases, with 8 bases sitting between them. The germline gives CDR1 SQVTM, CDR2 ANQGSEA. The CDR3 DNA follows: TGCAGCGTTGATACAGGGTACTATGGCTACACCTTC. Residues: CSVDTGYYGYTF.

The genes are TRBV10-3 and TRBJ2-1, with D hard to call. This CDR3 has 11 residues. With 3 bases removed from V and 13 bases from J, the gap between germline ends came to 10 bases. Germline V gene data show CDR1 as ENHRY and CDR2 as SYGVKD. The CDR3 region is CAISDGRPQFF. CDR3 nucleotide sequence: TGTGCCATCAGTGACGGCCGTCCCCAGTTCTTC.

The J gene is TRBJ1-5, the V gene TRBV2; the D is unclear. The CDR3 runs to 16 residues. The germline V gene has CDR1 SNHLY and CDR2 FYNNEI. Trimming cost V 4 bases and J 2 bases, with 15 bases left between them. The CDR3: CASSAASPGGNQPQHF. The DNA of the CDR3 is TGTGCCAGCAGTGCCGCATCTCCTGGGGGCAATCAGCCCCAGCATTTT.

The rearrangement uses TRBV11-1 and TRBJ2-1; 8 positions match TRBD2. The germline V gene has CDR1 SGHAT and CDR2 FQDESV (reference sequence). The length of the CDR3 is 15 residues. The V and J ends lost 4 bases and 8 bases, in that order; junction bases with no gene match: 10. CDR3 sequence reads: CASSSRPLTSDEQFF. Here the CDR3 DNA reads TGTGCCAGCAGCTCCCGCCCCCTGACTAGCGATGAGCAGTTCTTC.

The chain carries TRBV7-3 and TRBJ2-3; a possible D gene is TRBD1 (6 bases). Germline V lookup: CDR1 SGHTA, CDR2 FQGTGA. CDR3 length: 15 amino acids. The ends were cut back, 6 bases at V and 4 bases at J, with 17 bases in the middle. Here the CDR3 reads CASSTRGFPPDTQYF. CDR3 DNA: TGTGCCAGCAGTACCAGGGGTTTCCCCCCAGATACGCAGTATTTT.

The V and J genes are TRBV14 and TRBJ2-7; 13 positions match TRBD2. Germline V gene sequence: CDR1 SGHDN, CDR2 FVKESK. After removal of 0 bases from V and 5 bases from J, the junction contained 10 bases not matched to a gene. The CDR3 extends over 18 amino acids. The CDR3 region is CASSQELGLAGAWHEQYF. The CDR3 coding sequence is TGTGCCAGCAGCCAAGAGCTTGGACTAGCGGGAGCATGGCACGAGCAGTACTTC.

This rearrangement joins TRBV28 to TRBJ1-2; possibly TRBD1 for D (5 bases). Germline assignment: CDR1 MDHEN and CDR2 SYDVKM. This CDR3 has 13 amino acids. The germline V and J ends were trimmed by 7 bases and 8 bases, with 17 bases remaining between them. The CDR3 reads CASTEQDLRGYTF. Written as DNA, the CDR3 is TGTGCCAGCACCGAACAGGACCTTCGGGGCTACACCTTC.

J is TRBJ1-6 and V is TRBV5-1; 7 bases agree with TRBD1. The CDR3 extends over 16 amino acids. Germline CDR1 SGHRS, CDR2 YFSETQ. Trimming at V came to 0 bases and at J to 7 bases, leaving 7 bases not matched to a gene. For the CDR3, the DNA is TGCGCCAGCAGCTTGGGAGGGGGCGGTGGAAATTCACCCCTCCACTTT. Protein sequence: CASSLGGGGGNSPLHF.

The chain uses TRBV7-2 and TRBJ2-3, with TRBD2 matching 7 bases. CDR3 size: 15 residues. CDR1 SGHTA and CDR2 FQGNSA come from the germline V gene. The trim removed 1 base at V and 9 bases at J, leaving 10 bases unmatched. This CDR3 is CASSLGLAEKGTQYF. The CDR3 nucleotides read TGTGCCAGCAGCTTAGGCCTAGCGGAGAAAGGGACGCAGTATTTT.

The chain links TRBV7-2 to TRBJ2-7, with a tentative D call TRBD2 (6 bases). V gave up 5 bases and J gave up 0 bases, with 17 bases separating them. CDR1 is SGHTA, CDR2 FQGNSA, per germline. The CDR3 consists of 16 residues. In DNA, the CDR3 is TGTGCCAGCAGCCCCCATCTGCTCGGGAGCTCCTACGAGCAGTACTTC. It specifies CASSPHLLGSSYEQYF.

The V call is TRBV11-2, the J call TRBJ1-3; D ambiguous. With 4 bases removed from V and 2 bases from J, the gap between germline ends came to 6 bases. There are 13 residues in the CDR3. Germline values: CDR1 SGHAT, CDR2 FQNNGV. Here the CDR3 reads CASSSWAGNTIYF. The CDR3 DNA is TGTGCCAGCAGCTCGTGGGCTGGAAACACCATATATTTT. Complete variable domain (other parts from reference TRBV11-2 and TRBJ1-3): EAGVAQSPRYKIIEKRQSVAFWCNPISGHATLYWYQQILGQGPKLLIQFQNNGVVDDSQLPKDRFSAERLKGVDSTLKIQPAKLEDSAVYLCASSSWAGNTIYFGEGSWLTVV.

The chain joins TRBV27 to TRBJ2-1; D is perhaps TRBD2 (5 bases). V lost 2 bases, J lost 0 bases, and 11 bases lay in between. Per the germline V gene, CDR1 is MNHEY and CDR2 is SMNVEV (reference sequence). The CDR3 covers 16 residues. CDR3 in DNA: TGTGCCAGCAGTTTACGGGGTCGTTACTCCTACAATGAGCAGTTCTTC. Its protein is CASSLRGRYSYNEQFF.

The V and J genes are TRBV28 and TRBJ1-1; the D is unclear. CDR3 length: 11 amino acids. V was trimmed by 4 bases and J by 5 bases, leaving 5 bases between them. Germline assignment: CDR1 MDHEN and CDR2 SYDVKM. The CDR3 DNA reads as TGTGCCAGCAGTTGGGGAACTGAAGCTTTCTTT. It translates to CASSWGTEAFF.

V gene TRBV2 combines with J gene TRBJ2-5; D call uncertain. CDR3 size: 16 residues. Germline CDR1 reads SNHLY; CDR2 reads FYNNEI. Trimming left V 6 bases short and J 0 bases short, with 17 bases between. In DNA form, the CDR3 reads TGTGCCAGCAGGGGAACCGCAGGACGGTACCAAGAGACCCAGTACTTC. Its translation: CASRGTAGRYQETQYF.

This chain connects TRBV6-5 to TRBJ2-2; 10 nucleotides match TRBD2. From germline, CDR1 is MNHEY and CDR2 SVGAGI. Germline trimming cut 2 bases from V and 7 bases from J; bases unmatched to any gene: 7. The CDR3 runs 16 residues. The CDR3 DNA reads as TGTGCCAGCAGTTACGGGTCTAGCGGGAGAGGCGGGGAGCTGTTTTTT. It is translated as CASSYGSSGRGGELFF.

The rearrangement joins TRBV12-3 or TRBV12-4 to TRBJ2-1; tentatively, D is TRBD1 (5 bases). The CDR3 has 12 residues. V was cut by 6 bases and J by 9 bases, with 12 bases left in between. The chain's CDR3 is CASSQTVSEQFF. In DNA, the CDR3 is TGTGCCAGCAGCCAGACAGTCAGTGAGCAGTTCTTC.

The genes are TRBV6-5 and TRBJ1-6; D is unclear. This CDR3 has 15 residues. The germline V gene has CDR1 MNHEY and CDR2 SVGAGI. V lost 7 bases, J lost 3 bases, and 13 bases lay in between. In DNA form, the CDR3 reads TGTGCCAGCACTATGACATGGAGCTATAATTCACCCCTCCACTTT. It codes for CASTMTWSYNSPLHF.

This clone was counted between two and nine times. This sequence joins TRBV4-1 and TRBJ2-7; 7 bases are shared with TRBD1. Unmatched junction bases numbered 4, after V lost 5 bases and J lost 9 bases. This CDR3 is 11 amino acids long. Germline V gives CDR1 MGHRA, CDR2 YSYEKL. In DNA, the CDR3 is TGCGCCAGCAGCTACCAGGGGGTGCAGTACTTC. Amino acids: CASSYQGVQYF.